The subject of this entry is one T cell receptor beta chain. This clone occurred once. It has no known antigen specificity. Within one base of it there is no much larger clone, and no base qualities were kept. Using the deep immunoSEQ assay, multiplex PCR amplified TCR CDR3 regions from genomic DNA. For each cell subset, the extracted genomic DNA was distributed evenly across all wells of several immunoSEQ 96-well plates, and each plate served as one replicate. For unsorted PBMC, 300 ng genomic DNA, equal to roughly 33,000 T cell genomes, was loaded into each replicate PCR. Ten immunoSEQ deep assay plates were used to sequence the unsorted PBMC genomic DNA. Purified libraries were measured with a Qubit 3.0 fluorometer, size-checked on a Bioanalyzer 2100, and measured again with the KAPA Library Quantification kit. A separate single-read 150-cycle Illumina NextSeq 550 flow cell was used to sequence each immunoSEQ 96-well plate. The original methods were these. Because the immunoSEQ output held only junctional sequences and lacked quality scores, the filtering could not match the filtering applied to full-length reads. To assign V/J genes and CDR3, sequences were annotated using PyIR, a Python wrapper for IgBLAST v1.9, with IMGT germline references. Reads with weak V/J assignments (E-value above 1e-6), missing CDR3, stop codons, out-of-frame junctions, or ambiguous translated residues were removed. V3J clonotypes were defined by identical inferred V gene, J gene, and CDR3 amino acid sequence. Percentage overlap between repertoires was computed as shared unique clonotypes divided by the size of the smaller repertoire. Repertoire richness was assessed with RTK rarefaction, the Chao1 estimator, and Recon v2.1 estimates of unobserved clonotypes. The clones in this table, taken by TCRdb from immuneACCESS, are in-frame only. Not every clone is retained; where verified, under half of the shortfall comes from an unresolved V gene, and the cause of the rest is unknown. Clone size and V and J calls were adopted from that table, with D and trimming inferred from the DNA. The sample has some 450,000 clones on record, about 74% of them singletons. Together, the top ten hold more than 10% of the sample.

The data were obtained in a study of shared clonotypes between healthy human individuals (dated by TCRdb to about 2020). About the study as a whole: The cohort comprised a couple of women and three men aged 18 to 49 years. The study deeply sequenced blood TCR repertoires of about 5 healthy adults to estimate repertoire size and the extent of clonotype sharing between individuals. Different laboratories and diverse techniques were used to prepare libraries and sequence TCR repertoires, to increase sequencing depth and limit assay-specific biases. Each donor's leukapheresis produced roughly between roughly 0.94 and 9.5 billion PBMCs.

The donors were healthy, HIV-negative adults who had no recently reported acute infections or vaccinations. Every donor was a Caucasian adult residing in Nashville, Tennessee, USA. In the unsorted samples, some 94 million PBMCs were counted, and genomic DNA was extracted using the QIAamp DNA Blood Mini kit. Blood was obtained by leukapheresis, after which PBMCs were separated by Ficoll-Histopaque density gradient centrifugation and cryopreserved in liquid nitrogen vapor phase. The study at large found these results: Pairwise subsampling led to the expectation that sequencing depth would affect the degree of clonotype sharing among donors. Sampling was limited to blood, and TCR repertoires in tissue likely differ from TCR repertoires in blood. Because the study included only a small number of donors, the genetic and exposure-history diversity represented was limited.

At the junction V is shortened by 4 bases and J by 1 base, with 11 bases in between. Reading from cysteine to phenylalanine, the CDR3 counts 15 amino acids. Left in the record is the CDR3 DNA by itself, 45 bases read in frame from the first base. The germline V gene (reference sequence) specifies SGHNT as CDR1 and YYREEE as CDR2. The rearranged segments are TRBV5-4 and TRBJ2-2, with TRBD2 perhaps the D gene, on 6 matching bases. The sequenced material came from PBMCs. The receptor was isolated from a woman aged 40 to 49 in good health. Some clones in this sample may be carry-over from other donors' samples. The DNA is TGTGCCAGCAGCCCGCGGCGGGGGAACACCGGGGAGCTGTTTTTT. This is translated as CASSPRRGNTGELFF.